The present T cell receptor (beta chain) was sequenced within a study of early T cells in non-severe SARS-CoV-2 infection. The wider study: Chains were unpaired, as sequencing was done on bulk RNA from unsorted whole blood.

Individual cDNA molecules carried attached unique molecular identifiers. TCRdb fed the 5' RACE reads into MiXCR, producing one record per CDR3 protein. The repertoire holds about 59,000 distinct CDR3 sequences, with approximately 13% as singletons. Per the germline V gene, CDR1 is MNHNY and CDR2 is SVGAGI (reference sequence). Unmatched junction bases numbered 3, after V lost 6 bases and J lost 0 bases. CDR3 length equals 14 residues. This clonotype was seen a handful of times. This receptor was obtained from an adult who was a healthcare worker with PCR-confirmed SARS-CoV-2 infection or an uninfected control (not recorded which). The source was whole blood, collected at baseline. The rearrangement uses TRBV6-6 and TRBJ2-7; 9 bases are shared with TRBD1. CDR3 DNA sequence: TGTGCCAGCAGGGAGGGACAGGGCTCCTACGAGCAGTACTTC. Its translation: CASREGQGSYEQYF.